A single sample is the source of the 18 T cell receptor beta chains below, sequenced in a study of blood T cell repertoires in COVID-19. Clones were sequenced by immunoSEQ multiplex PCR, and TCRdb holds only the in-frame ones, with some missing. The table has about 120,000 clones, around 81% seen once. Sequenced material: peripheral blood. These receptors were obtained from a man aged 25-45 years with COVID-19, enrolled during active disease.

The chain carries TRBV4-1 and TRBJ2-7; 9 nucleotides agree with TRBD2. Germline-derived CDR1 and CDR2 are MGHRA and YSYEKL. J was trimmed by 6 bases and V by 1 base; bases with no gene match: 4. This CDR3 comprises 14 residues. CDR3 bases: TGCGCCAGCAGCCAAGCCGGGACTAGCCTCGAGCAGTACTTC. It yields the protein CASSQAGTSLEQYF.

The CDR3 DNA sequence: TGTGCCAGCAAGGGGGATCGGGTGGCAGGGACTGAAGCTTTCTTT. This gives the protein CASKGDRVAGTEAFF. V usage is TRBV28 and J usage is TRBJ1-1; a possible D gene is TRBD1 (6 bases). The CDR3 sequence is 15 residues long. The V gene lost 7 bases and the J gene lost 5 bases, with 20 bases spanning the gap. The germline V gene encodes CDR1 MDHEN and CDR2 SYDVKM.

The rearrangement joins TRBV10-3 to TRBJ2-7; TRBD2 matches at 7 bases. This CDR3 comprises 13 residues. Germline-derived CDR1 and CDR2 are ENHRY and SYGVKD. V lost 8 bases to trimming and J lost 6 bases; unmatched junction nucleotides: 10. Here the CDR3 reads CAIGGGGRAEQYF. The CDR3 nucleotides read TGTGCCATCGGGGGGGGTGGAAGGGCCGAGCAGTACTTC.

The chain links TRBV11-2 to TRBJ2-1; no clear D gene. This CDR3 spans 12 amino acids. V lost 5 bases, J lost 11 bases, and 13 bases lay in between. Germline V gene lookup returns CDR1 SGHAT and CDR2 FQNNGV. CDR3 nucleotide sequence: TGTGCCAGCAGCCTTAGCCCAGCGAAGCAGTTCTTC. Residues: CASSLSPAKQFF.

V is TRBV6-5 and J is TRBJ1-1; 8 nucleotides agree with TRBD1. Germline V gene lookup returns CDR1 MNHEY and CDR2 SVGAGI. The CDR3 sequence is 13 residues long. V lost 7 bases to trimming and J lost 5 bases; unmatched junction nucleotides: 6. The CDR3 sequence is CASNLQGGTEAFF. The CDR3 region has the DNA TGTGCCAGCAACCTACAGGGGGGGACTGAAGCTTTCTTT.

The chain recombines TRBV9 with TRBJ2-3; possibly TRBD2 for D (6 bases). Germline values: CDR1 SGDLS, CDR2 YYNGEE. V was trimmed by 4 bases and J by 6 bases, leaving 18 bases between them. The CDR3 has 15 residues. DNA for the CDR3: TGTGCCAGCAGCCCCGGACTAATATCATCGGATACGCAGTATTTT. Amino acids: CASSPGLISSDTQYF. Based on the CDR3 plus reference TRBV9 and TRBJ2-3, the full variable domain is DSGVTQTPKHLITATGQRVTLRCSPRSGDLSVYWYQQSLDQGLQFLIQYYNGEERAKGNILERFSAQQFPDLHSELNLSSLELGDSALYFCASSPGLISSDTQYFGPGTRLTVL.

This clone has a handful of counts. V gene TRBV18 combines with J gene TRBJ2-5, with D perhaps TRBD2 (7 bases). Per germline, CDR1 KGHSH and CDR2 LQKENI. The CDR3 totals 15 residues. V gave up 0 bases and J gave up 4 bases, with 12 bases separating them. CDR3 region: CASSPPGGARETQYF. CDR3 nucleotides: TGTGCCAGCTCACCACCGGGGGGGGCCCGAGAGACCCAGTACTTC.

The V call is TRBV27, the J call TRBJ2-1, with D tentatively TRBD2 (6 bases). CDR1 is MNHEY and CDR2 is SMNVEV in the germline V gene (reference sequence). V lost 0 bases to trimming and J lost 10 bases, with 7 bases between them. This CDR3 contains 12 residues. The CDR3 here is CASSLSAGEQFF. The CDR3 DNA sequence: TGTGCCAGCAGTTTATCGGCGGGAGAGCAGTTCTTC.

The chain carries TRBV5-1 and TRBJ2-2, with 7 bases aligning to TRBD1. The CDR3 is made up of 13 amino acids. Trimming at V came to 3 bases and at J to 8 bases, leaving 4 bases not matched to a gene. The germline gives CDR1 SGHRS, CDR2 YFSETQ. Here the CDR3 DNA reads TGCGCCAGCAGCTCCCAGGGGGAGGGGGAGCTGTTTTTT. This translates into CASSSQGEGELFF.

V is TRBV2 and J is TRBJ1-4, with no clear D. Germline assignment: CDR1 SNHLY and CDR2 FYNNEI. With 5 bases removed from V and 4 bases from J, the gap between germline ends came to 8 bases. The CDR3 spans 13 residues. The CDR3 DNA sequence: TGTGCCAGCAGTTACAAACGTAATGAAAAACTGTTTTTT. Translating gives CASSYKRNEKLFF.

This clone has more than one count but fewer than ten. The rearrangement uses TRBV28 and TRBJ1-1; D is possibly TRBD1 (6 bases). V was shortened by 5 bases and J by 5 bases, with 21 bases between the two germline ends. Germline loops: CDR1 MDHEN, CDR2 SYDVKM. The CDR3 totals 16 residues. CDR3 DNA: TGTGCCAGCAGTCCTCACGACAGGCCTCTTGGGACTGAAGCTTTCTTT. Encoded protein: CASSPHDRPLGTEAFF.

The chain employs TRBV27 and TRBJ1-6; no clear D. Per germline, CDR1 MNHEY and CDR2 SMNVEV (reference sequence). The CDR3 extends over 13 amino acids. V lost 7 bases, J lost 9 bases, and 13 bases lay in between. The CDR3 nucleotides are TGTGCCAGCAAGGAGGTCTTGAGTTCACCCCTCCACTTT. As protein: CASKEVLSSPLHF.

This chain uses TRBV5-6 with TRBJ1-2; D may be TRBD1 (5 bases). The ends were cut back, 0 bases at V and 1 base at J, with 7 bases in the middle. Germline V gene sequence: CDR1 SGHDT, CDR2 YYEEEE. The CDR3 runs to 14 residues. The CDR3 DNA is TGTGCCAGCAGCTTGGGACAGATTAACTATGGCTACACCTTC. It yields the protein CASSLGQINYGYTF.

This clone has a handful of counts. Here the CDR3 DNA reads TGTGCCAGCAGCTTAGAGGGATCTAACTATGGCTACACCTTC. This encodes CASSLEGSNYGYTF. The V and J genes are TRBV5-8 and TRBJ1-2; D ambiguous. This CDR3 is 14 amino acids long. Germline V CDR1 and CDR2: SGHTS, YDEGEE. Trimming shortened V by 2 bases and J by 0 bases, and 8 bases separated the two germline ends.

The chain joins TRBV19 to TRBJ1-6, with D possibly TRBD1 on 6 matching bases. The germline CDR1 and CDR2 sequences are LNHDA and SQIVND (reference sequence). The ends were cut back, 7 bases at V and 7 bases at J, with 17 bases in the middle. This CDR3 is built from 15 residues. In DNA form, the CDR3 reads TGTGCCAGTAAGGAAACGGACAGCCAAAATTCACCCCTCCACTTT. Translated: CASKETDSQNSPLHF.

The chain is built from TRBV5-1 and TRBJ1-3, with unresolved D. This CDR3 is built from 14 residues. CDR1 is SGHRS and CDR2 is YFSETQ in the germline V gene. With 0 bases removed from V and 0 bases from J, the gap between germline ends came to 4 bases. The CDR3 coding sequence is TGCGCCAGCAGCTTGGGACACTCTGGAAACACCATATATTTT. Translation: CASSLGHSGNTIYF.

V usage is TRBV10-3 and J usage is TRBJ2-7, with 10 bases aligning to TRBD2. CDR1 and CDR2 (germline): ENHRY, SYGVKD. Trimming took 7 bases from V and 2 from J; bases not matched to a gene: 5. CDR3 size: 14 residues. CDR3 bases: TGTGCCATCATGAGAGCGGGAGGGCCCTACGAGCAGTACTTC. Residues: CAIMRAGGPYEQYF.

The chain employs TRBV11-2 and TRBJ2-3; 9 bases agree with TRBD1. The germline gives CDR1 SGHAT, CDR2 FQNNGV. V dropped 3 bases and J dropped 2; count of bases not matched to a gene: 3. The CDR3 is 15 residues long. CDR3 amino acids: CASSFGTGPTDTQYF. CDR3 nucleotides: TGTGCCAGCAGCTTCGGGACAGGGCCCACAGATACGCAGTATTTT. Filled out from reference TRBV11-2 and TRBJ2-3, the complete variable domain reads EAGVAQSPRYKIIEKRQSVAFWCNPISGHATLYWYQQILGQGPKLLIQFQNNGVVDDSQLPKDRFSAERLKGVDSTLKIQPAKLEDSAVYLCASSFGTGPTDTQYFGPGTRLTVL.